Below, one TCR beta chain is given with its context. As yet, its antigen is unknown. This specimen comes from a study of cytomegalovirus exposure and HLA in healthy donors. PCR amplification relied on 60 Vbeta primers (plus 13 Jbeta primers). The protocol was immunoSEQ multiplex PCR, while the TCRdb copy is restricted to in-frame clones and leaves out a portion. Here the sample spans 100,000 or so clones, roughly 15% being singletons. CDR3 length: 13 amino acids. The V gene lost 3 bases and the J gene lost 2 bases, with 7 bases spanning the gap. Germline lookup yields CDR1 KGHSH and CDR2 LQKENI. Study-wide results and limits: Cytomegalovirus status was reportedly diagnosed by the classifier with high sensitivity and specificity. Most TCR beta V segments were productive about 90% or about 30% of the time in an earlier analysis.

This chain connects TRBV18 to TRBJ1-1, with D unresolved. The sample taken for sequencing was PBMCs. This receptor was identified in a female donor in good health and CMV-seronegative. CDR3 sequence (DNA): TGTGCCAGCTCACCCACTGAAAACACTGAAGCTTTCTTT. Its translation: CASSPTENTEAFF.